These 17 T cell receptor beta chains share one sample of origin, sequenced in a study of T cell responses to AZD1222 COVID-19 vaccine. Measured with immunoSEQ multiplex PCR; TCRdb has only the in-frame clones, and not every one. In the table there are more than 150,000 clones, over 80% of which are singletons. Sequencing used peripheral blood, obtained on day 0 of AZD1222 vaccination. Every receptor here comes from an adult in good health.

J is TRBJ2-1 and V is TRBV6-1, with D hard to call. In germline, CDR1 is MNHNS, CDR2 SASEGT. CDR3 length equals 16 residues. V gave up 0 bases and J gave up 6 bases, with 15 bases separating them. CDR3 nucleotides: TGTGCCAGCAGTGAAGCGGGCAGGCTTCTTACCAATGAGCAGTTCTTC. Its protein is CASSEAGRLLTNEQFF.

This chain links TRBV6-1 with TRBJ1-2; D is perhaps TRBD1 (6 bases). The germline gives CDR1 MNHNS, CDR2 SASEGT. The CDR3 runs 16 residues. Trimming removed 4 bases at V and 2 bases at J, with 17 bases between. CDR3 coding DNA: TGTGCCAGCAGTGCCGGAGGGCGGGGGCTGAACTATGGCTACACCTTC. The encoded protein is CASSAGGRGLNYGYTF.

The chain recombines TRBV28 with TRBJ1-2, with no clear D. V lost 6 bases, J lost 8 bases, and 13 bases lay in between. From germline, CDR1 is MDHEN and CDR2 SYDVKM. The CDR3 sequence is 12 residues long. In nucleotides, the CDR3 is TGTGCCAGCAGGAGTCCGGGATGGGGCTACACCTTC. This encodes CASRSPGWGYTF.

The V call is TRBV6-6, the J call TRBJ2-1, with 7 bases that match TRBD1. CDR1 and CDR2 (germline): MNHNY, SVGAGI (reference sequence). The length of the CDR3 is 14 residues. J gave up 6 bases and V 8 bases, and 10 bases lay outside the gene matches. The CDR3 spells CASLLQGMVNEQFF. The CDR3, as DNA: TGTGCCAGCTTATTACAGGGGATGGTCAATGAGCAGTTCTTC.

V and J are TRBV3-1 (or the pseudogene TRBV3-2) and TRBJ1-6; D is uncertain. V lost 4 bases and J 11 bases, leaving 9 bases between the germline ends. The CDR3 contains 12 residues. Germline V gene sequence: CDR1 LGHDT, CDR2 YNNKEL (reference sequence). CDR3: CASSLSVTPLHF. For the CDR3, the DNA is TGTGCCAGCAGCCTGAGTGTGACACCCCTCCACTTT.

The chain has TRBV5-4 and TRBJ2-7; TRBD1 might be the D (5 bases). Germline CDR1 SGHNT, CDR2 YYREEE (reference sequence). V was trimmed by 3 bases and J by 3 bases, leaving 13 bases between them. The CDR3 covers 14 residues. DNA of the CDR3: TGTGCCAGCAGCTCCTTGGACACCCGCTACGAGCAGTACTTC. Protein sequence: CASSSLDTRYEQYF.

The V gene is TRBV19, the J gene TRBJ2-1; D ambiguous. The CDR3 has 13 amino acids. Looked up from germline, CDR1 is LNHDA and CDR2 is SQIVND (reference sequence). The V end was cut by 4 bases, the J end by 0 bases, with 4 bases between. CDR3 sequence reads: CASSTNSYNEQFF. In DNA, the CDR3 is TGTGCCAGTAGTACAAACTCCTACAATGAGCAGTTCTTC.

CDR3 sequence (DNA): TGTGCCATCAGTGAGTCTTACATGGGCAGCACTAGCAATCAGCCCCAGCATTTT. It encodes CAISESYMGSTSNQPQHF. V is TRBV10-3 and J is TRBJ1-5; D remains ambiguous. This CDR3 is built from 18 residues. V lost 0 bases, J lost 0 bases, and 15 bases lay in between. In germline, CDR1 is ENHRY, CDR2 SYGVKD.

Only a few counts were recorded for this clone. The chain has TRBV5-1 and TRBJ1-2; D is unclear. Trimming cost V 0 bases and J 4 bases, with 10 bases left between them. Germline lookup yields CDR1 SGHRS and CDR2 YFSETQ. CDR3 size: 14 residues. The CDR3 loop is CASSLEGSLYGYTF. CDR3 nucleotide sequence: TGCGCCAGCAGCTTGGAGGGCAGCCTCTATGGCTACACCTTC.

This clone was recorded only once. Other DNA sequences from this sample encode an identical CDR3 as well. The chain joins TRBV3-1 (or the pseudogene TRBV3-2) to TRBJ1-2; the D is unclear. The V end was cut by 0 bases, the J end by 2 bases, with 4 bases between. Per germline, CDR1 LGHDT and CDR2 YNNKEL (reference sequence). The length of the CDR3 is 13 residues. CDR3 residues: CASSQDGNYGYTF. As DNA, the CDR3 is TGTGCCAGCAGCCAAGATGGAAACTATGGCTACACCTTC.

The sample holds many counts of this clone. This rearrangement joins TRBV2 to TRBJ1-2; 7 nucleotides match TRBD1. V lost 6 bases and J lost 7; bases outside the gene matches: 8. Germline CDR1 SNHLY, CDR2 FYNNEI. This CDR3 spans 13 amino acids. CDR3 amino acids: CASRTGSSGGYTF. The CDR3 region has the DNA TGTGCCAGCAGGACAGGGTCTTCAGGTGGCTACACCTTC.

The chain combines TRBV7-9 with TRBJ1-4; no firm D call. Germline CDR1 is SEHNR and CDR2 is FQNEAQ (reference sequence). V was clipped by 4 bases and J by 8 bases, with 14 bases between them. This CDR3 region has 14 residues. The CDR3 spells CASSSRPREEKLFF. As DNA, the CDR3 is TGTGCCAGCAGCTCGAGGCCACGGGAGGAAAAACTGTTTTTT.

The gene calls are TRBV7-8 and TRBJ1-4, with TRBD1 matching 10 bases. Germline V gene lookup returns CDR1 SGHVS and CDR2 FQNEAQ. CDR3 length: 15 residues. The V segment lost 4 bases and the J segment 10 bases; nucleotides outside the gene matches: 9. For the CDR3, the DNA is TGTGCCAGCAGCTCAAACCCGGGACAGGGGCGAAAACTGTTTTTT. Its protein product is CASSSNPGQGRKLFF.

V gene TRBV5-1 combines with J gene TRBJ1-2, with D uncertain. CDR3 length: 14 residues. Germline V gives CDR1 SGHRS, CDR2 YFSETQ. The ends were cut back, 0 bases at V and 2 bases at J, with 8 bases in the middle. CDR3 residues: CASSLESANYGYTF. CDR3 in DNA: TGCGCCAGCAGCTTGGAAAGCGCGAACTATGGCTACACCTTC.

The chain joins TRBV10-3 to TRBJ2-5; D gene ambiguous. In germline, CDR1 is ENHRY, CDR2 SYGVKD. V lost 4 bases, J lost 4 bases, and 7 bases lay in between. CDR3 length: 12 amino acids. The CDR3 loop is CAISGMGETQYF. CDR3 sequence (DNA): TGTGCCATCAGTGGGATGGGAGAGACCCAGTACTTC.

The chain carries TRBV19 and TRBJ1-5; no definite D call. The CDR3 extends over 15 amino acids. Germline loops: CDR1 LNHDA, CDR2 SQIVND (reference sequence). Trimming left V 2 bases short and J 6 bases short, with 14 bases between. The CDR3 DNA sequence: TGTGCCAGTAGTATAATGGGAGGGCTAGGTCAGCCCCAGCATTTT. It yields the protein CASSIMGGLGQPQHF.

The V gene is TRBV18, the J gene TRBJ1-5; the match to TRBD1 covers 7 bases. The CDR3 is 16 residues long. The V and J ends lost 4 bases and 1 base, in that order; junction bases with no gene match: 7. CDR1 is KGHSH, CDR2 LQKENI, per germline. The chain's CDR3 is CASSQKQGKSNQPQHF. The DNA for the CDR3 is TGTGCCAGCTCACAGAAACAGGGGAAAAGCAATCAGCCCCAGCATTTT.